The 12 T cell receptor beta chains below come from one sample, sequenced in a study of CD8 T cells in Susac syndrome. An input of about 0.5 to 1 ug of RNA was subjected to reverse transcription using random hexamers. TCRdb fed the immunoSEQ multiplex PCR reads into MiXCR, producing one record per CDR3 protein. The data contain 92,000 or so distinct CDR3 sequences, about 96% of them singletons. The sequencing input was CD8+ T cells from PBMCs. Receptors were obtained from a human donor with Susac syndrome.

This clonotype turned up a few times. V is TRBV4-1 and J is TRBJ2-3; TRBD2 aligns across 8 bases. The CDR3 totals 18 residues. J was trimmed by 4 bases and V by 1 base; bases with no gene match: 13. CDR1 MGHRA and CDR2 YSYEKL come from the germline V gene. The CDR3 region has the DNA TGCGCCAGCAGCCAAGCTCTGGGCAGCGGGGGATCGGCAGATACGCAGTATTTT. It translates to CASSQALGSGGSADTQYF.

The J gene is TRBJ2-7, the V gene TRBV7-2, with D perhaps given as TRBD1 or TRBD2 (5 bases each). The CDR3 totals 13 residues. Germline V CDR1 and CDR2: SGHTA, FQGNSA. V was cut by 0 bases and J by 7 bases, with 10 bases left in between. The DNA for the CDR3 is TGTGCCAGCAGCTTAGCACCCGAGGGGGAGCAGTACTTC. Its translation: CASSLAPEGEQYF.

The rearrangement joins TRBV7-2 to TRBJ2-1, with 10 bases identical to TRBD1. Trimming cost V 5 bases and J 8 bases; bases outside gene matches: 6. This CDR3 has 14 amino acids. Germline V gene lookup returns CDR1 SGHTA and CDR2 FQGNSA. The CDR3 protein is CASSRDRGGDEQFF. The CDR3 DNA is TGTGCCAGCAGCCGGGACAGGGGAGGCGATGAGCAGTTCTTC.

This chain links TRBV3-1 with TRBJ1-2, with 8 bases matching TRBD1. V was pared by 4 bases and J by 9 bases, with 10 bases of the junction left unmatched. Germline-derived CDR1 and CDR2 are LGHDT and YNNKEL (reference sequence). The CDR3 contains 14 residues. The CDR3 DNA reads TGTGCCAGCAGCCTCCTACAGGGGGTCGAAAGCTACACCTTC. Its translation is CASSLLQGVESYTF.

This clonotype was recorded only once. This sequence joins TRBV3-1 and TRBJ2-7, with D perhaps matching TRBD1 or TRBD2 (5 bases each). Germline loops: CDR1 LGHDT, CDR2 YNNKEL (reference sequence). The CDR3 is 16 residues long. With 1 base removed from V and 3 bases from J, the gap between germline ends came to 16 bases. In nucleotides, the CDR3 is TGTGCCAGCAGCCAAGTCGGTGGGGACGGTGGCTACGAGCAGTACTTC. Residues: CASSQVGGDGGYEQYF.

J is TRBJ1-2 and V is TRBV10-3; D is ambiguous. Trimming removed 7 bases at V and 4 bases at J, with 10 bases between. CDR1 is ENHRY and CDR2 is SYGVKD in the germline V gene. The CDR3 has 12 amino acids. The CDR3, as DNA: TGTGCCATCAAGGGAGGCTCCTATGGCTACACCTTC. Translation: CAIKGGSYGYTF.

The chain links TRBV4-3 to TRBJ2-2; D remains unclear. V was trimmed by 2 bases and J by 0 bases, leaving 7 bases between them. Germline assignment: CDR1 LGHNA and CDR2 YSLEER. This CDR3 contains 15 residues. The CDR3: CASSQWTANTGELFF. In DNA form, the CDR3 reads TGCGCCAGCAGCCAATGGACGGCGAACACCGGGGAGCTGTTTTTT.

V and J are TRBV5-1 and TRBJ2-7; D is uncertain. Germline loops: CDR1 SGHRS, CDR2 YFSETQ. Deletions cut 0 bases from V and 3 bases from J, with 7 bases between. This CDR3 has 13 amino acids. The CDR3 nucleotides read TGCGCCAGCAGCTTGGAAGACGGCTACGAGCAGTACTTC. Translation gives CASSLEDGYEQYF.

V usage is TRBV30 and J usage is TRBJ2-1; 11 bases match TRBD2. Germline CDR1 and CDR2: GTSNPN and SVGIG (reference sequence). This CDR3 contains 16 residues. Germline trimming cut 1 base from V and 6 bases from J; bases unmatched to any gene: 8. For the CDR3, the DNA is TGTGCCTGGAGTGCCCCTCGGCTAGCGGGGGGCAATGAGCAGTTCTTC. Encoded protein: CAWSAPRLAGGNEQFF.

The chain uses TRBV20-1 and TRBJ1-2; 10 positions agree with TRBD1. The germline CDR1 and CDR2 sequences are DFQATT and SNEGSKA (reference sequence). The ends lost 5 bases at V and 7 bases at J; junction bases unmatched: 7. CDR3 length equals 13 residues. In nucleotides, the CDR3 is TGCAGTGCTGTGACGGGACAGGGGATTGGCTACACCTTC. This sequence encodes CSAVTGQGIGYTF.

CDR3 sequence reads: CASSQGARSYEQYF. The CDR3 nucleotides read TGTGCCAGCAGCCAAGGGGCCAGGAGCTACGAGCAGTACTTC. V usage is TRBV4-2 and J usage is TRBJ2-7; no definite D call. Germline CDR1 is LGHNA and CDR2 is YNFKEQ. This CDR3 comprises 14 residues. The V gene lost 1 base and the J gene lost 3 bases, with 10 bases spanning the gap.

This chain uses TRBV20-1 with TRBJ2-2; D perhaps matches TRBD1 (6 bases). This CDR3 region has 15 residues. V gave up 3 bases and J gave up 1 base, with 12 bases separating them. From germline, CDR1 is DFQATT and CDR2 SNEGSKA (reference sequence). Written as DNA, the CDR3 is TGCAGTGCTAGCAACAGGGCCCGGAACACCGGGGAGCTGTTTTTT. Translation gives CSASNRARNTGELFF.